The entry below gives a single T cell receptor beta chain sequence along with its context. This clone was observed a single time. The specificity of this receptor is unknown. No clone much larger than this one lies a single base away; base qualities are absent. One collaborating source in Seattle enrolled patients while the patients were actively infected and followed the patients over time throughout the course of disease. The collaborating institutions used their own protocols to collect whole blood in K2EDTA tubes. For TCRbeta analysis, collaborators shipped samples as frozen whole blood, isolated PBMCs, or DNA extracted from either of those sample types. This sample was taken from a study of blood T cell repertoires in COVID-19 (dated by TCRdb to 2018 to 2020). Regarding the complete study: Samples covering the acute and convalescent phases of COVID-19 were provided by collaborators in the United States, Italy and Spain. The material from the prospective study consisted of cDNA or gDNA derived from T cells, B-cell-depleted T cells, or PBMCs. Subjects who had been exposed to COVID-19, were actively infected with it, or had recovered from it provided the deeply sampled blood TCRbeta repertoires that made up the dataset. The repertoires were released in a freely available public database intended as a resource for research on the immune response to SARS-CoV-2. Samples were obtained from the ongoing ImmuneRACE study (first 160 participants) and from some 1,300 subjects provided by 6 global collaborators. The sample metadata nearly always contained a de-identified subject ID, COVID-19 status, age in years and sex. Where available, HLA class I and class II types were taken from metadata supplied by the sample provider and were not determined by assay-based typing. Summary of the overall study and its limitations: The amount of clinical and demographic metadata varied by source and participant and was provided uncurated.

TCRbeta CDR3 regions were amplified from genomic DNA using the immunoSEQ Assay, a bias-controlled multiplex PCR. The study's processing was this. Nucleated cell counts per sample were estimated from amplification of reference gene primers within the assay. Sequence reads were collapsed and filtered to measure the absolute abundance of every unique TCRbeta CDR3 rearrangement. For each sample, productive Simpson clonality was calculated as the square root of Simpson's diversity index across productive rearrangements. This immuneACCESS table, as held by TCRdb, lists in-frame sequences with V and J called but not all clones. Of the missing ones, under half trace to an unresolved V gene in checked studies; the others have no known cause. The V and J calls and clone size come from that table; D and trimming were worked out from the DNA. The sample includes 200,000 to 250,000 clones, with 83% observed a single time. The biggest ten clones account for roughly 1.3% of the sample.

CDR1 SQVTM and CDR2 ANQGSEA were looked up in the germline V gene. The V end gives up 7 bases and the J end 5 bases, leaving 8 bases in the junction not matched to a gene. There are 13 amino acids in the CDR3, from cysteine to phenylalanine inclusive. Just the 39-base CDR3 DNA is kept, in frame starting at base 1. In this chain, TRBV29-1 is recombined with TRBJ2-1; TRBD2 agrees with 7 junctional bases. Sequencing input: peripheral blood. This sequence originates from a woman aged 25 to 45 with COVID-19, enrolled during active disease. The base sequence is TGCAGCGCTGCAGACGGGAGGCACAATGAGCAGTTCTTC. Translated, it reads CSAADGRHNEQFF.